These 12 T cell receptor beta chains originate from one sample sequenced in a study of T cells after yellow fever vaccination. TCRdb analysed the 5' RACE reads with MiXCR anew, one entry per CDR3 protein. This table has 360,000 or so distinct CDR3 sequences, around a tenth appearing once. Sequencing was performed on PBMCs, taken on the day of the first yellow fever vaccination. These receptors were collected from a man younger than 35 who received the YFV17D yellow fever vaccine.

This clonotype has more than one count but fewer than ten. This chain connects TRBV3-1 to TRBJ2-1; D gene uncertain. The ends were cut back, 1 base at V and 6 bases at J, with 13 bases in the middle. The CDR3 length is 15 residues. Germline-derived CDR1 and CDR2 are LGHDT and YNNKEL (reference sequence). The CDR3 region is CASSQVGMQRNEQFF. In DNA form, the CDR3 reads TGTGCCAGCAGCCAAGTAGGGATGCAACGCAATGAGCAGTTCTTC.

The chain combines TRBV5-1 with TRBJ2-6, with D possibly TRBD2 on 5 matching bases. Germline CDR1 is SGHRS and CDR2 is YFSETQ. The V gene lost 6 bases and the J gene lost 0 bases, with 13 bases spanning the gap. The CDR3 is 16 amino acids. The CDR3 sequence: CASKRAALSGANVLTF. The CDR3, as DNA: TGCGCCAGCAAGAGGGCCGCCCTCTCTGGGGCCAACGTCCTGACTTTC.

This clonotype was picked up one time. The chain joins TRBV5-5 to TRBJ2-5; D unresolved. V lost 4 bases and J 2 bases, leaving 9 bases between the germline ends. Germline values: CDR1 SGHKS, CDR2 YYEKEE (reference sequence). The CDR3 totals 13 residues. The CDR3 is CASSIGPQETQYF. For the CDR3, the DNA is TGTGCCAGCAGCATCGGTCCTCAAGAGACCCAGTACTTC. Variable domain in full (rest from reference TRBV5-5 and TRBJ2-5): DAGVTQSPTHLIKTRGQQVTLRCSPISGHKSVSWYQQVLGQGPQFIFQYYEKEERGRGNFPDRFSARQFPNYSSELNVNALLLGDSALYLCASSIGPQETQYFGPGTRLLVL.

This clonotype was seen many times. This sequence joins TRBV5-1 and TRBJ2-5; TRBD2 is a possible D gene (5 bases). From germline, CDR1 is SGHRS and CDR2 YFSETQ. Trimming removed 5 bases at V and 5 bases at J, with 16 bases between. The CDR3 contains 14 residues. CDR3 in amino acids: CASRSTGNRETQYF. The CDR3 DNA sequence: TGCGCCAGCAGATCAACGGGGAACCGTGAGACCCAGTACTTC. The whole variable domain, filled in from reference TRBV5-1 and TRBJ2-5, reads KAGVTQTPRYLIKTRGQQVTLSCSPISGHRSVSWYQQTPGQGLQFLFEYFSETQRNKGNFPGRFSGRQFSNSRSEMNVSTLELGDSALYLCASRSTGNRETQYFGPGTRLLVL.

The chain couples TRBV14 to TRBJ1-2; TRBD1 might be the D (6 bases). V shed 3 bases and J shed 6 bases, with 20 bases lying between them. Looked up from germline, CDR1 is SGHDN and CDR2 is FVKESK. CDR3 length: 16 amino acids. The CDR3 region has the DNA TGTGCCAGCAGCCAGACTAGTCGGACAGTCCTCAATGGCTACACCTTC. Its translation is CASSQTSRTVLNGYTF.

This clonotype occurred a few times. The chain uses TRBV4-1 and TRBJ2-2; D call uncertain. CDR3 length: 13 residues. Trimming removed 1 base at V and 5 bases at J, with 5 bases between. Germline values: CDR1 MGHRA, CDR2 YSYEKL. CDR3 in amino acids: CASSQAVTGELFF. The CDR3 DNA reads TGCGCCAGCAGCCAAGCGGTAACCGGGGAGCTGTTTTTT.

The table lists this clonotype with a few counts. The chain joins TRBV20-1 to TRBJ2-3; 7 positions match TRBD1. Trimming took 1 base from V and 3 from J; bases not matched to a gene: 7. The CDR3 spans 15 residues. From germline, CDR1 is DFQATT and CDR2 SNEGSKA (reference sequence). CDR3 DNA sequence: TGCAGTGCTAGAGCCCACAGGGGTAGGACAGATACGCAGTATTTT. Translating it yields CSARAHRGRTDTQYF.

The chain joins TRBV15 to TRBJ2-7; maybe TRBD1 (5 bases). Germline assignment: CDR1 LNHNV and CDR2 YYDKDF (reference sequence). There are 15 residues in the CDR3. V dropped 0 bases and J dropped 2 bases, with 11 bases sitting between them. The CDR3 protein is CATSRDRGTTYEQYV. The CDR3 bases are TGTGCCACCAGCAGAGATAGGGGCACTACCTACGAGCAGTACGTC.

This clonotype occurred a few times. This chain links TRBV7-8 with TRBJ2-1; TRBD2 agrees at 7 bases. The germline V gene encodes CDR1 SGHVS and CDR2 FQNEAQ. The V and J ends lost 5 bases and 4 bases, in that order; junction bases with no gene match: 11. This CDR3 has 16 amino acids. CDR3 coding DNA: TGTGCCAGCAGCCATAGGGGAGGGGCCAGATACAATGAGCAGTTCTTC. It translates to CASSHRGGARYNEQFF. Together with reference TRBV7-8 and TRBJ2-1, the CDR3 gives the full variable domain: GAGVSQSPRYKVAKRGQDVALRCDPISGHVSLFWYQQALGQGPEFLTYFQNEAQLDKSGLPSDRFFAERPEGSVSTLKIQRTQQEDSAVYLCASSHRGGARYNEQFFGPGTRLTVL.

CDR3 residues: CAISGGVLDSPLHF. The CDR3 bases are TGTGCCATCAGCGGAGGGGTTTTGGATTCACCCCTCCACTTT. The chain joins TRBV10-3 to TRBJ1-6; D might be TRBD1 (5 bases). CDR1 and CDR2 from the germline V gene are ENHRY and SYGVKD. Trimming left V 6 bases short and J 8 bases short, with 14 bases between. The CDR3 is 14 amino acids.

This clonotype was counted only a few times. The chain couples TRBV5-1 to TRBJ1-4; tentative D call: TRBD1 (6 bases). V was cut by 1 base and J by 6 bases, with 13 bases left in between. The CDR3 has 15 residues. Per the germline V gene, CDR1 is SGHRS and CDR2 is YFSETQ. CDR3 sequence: CASSLRPGEDEKLFF. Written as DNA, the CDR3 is TGCGCCAGCAGCTTGAGGCCAGGGGAGGATGAAAAACTGTTTTTT. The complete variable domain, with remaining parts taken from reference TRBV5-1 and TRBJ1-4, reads KAGVTQTPRYLIKTRGQQVTLSCSPISGHRSVSWYQQTPGQGLQFLFEYFSETQRNKGNFPGRFSGRQFSNSRSEMNVSTLELGDSALYLCASSLRPGEDEKLFFGSGTQLSVL.

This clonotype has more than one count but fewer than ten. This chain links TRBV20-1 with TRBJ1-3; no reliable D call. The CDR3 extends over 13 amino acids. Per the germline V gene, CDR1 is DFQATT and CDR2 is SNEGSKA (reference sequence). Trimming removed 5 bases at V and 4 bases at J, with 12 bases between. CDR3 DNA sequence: TGCAGTGCTGTCCTAAATCCCGGAAACACCATATATTTT. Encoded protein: CSAVLNPGNTIYF.